The 25 T cell receptor beta chains below come from one sample, sequenced in a study of shared clonotypes between healthy human individuals. Data came from immunoSEQ multiplex PCR; TCRdb stores just in-frame clones and leaves some out. The sample yields some 470,000 clones, 70% to 80% seen once. The sample taken for sequencing was PBMCs. These receptors came from a woman between 40 and 50 years old in good health. Some clones in this sample may be carry-over from other donors' samples.

With respect to this clone: This same CDR3 is encoded by further DNA sequences in the sample. The rearrangement uses TRBV7-2 and TRBJ2-7, with TRBD1 matching over 8 bases. The trim removed 5 bases at V and 2 bases at J, leaving 8 bases unmatched. The germline V gene encodes CDR1 SGHTA and CDR2 FQGNSA. The CDR3 is made up of 15 amino acids. The chain's CDR3 is CASSLTGTGPYEQYF. CDR3 bases: TGTGCCAGCAGCCTGACCGGGACAGGTCCCTACGAGCAGTACTTC.

In its sample, this clone was seen a few times. The chain carries TRBV10-3 and TRBJ2-1; TRBD2 matches at 10 bases. The CDR3 covers 14 residues. CDR1 and CDR2 from the germline V gene are ENHRY and SYGVKD. The ends lost 3 bases at V and 9 bases at J; junction bases unmatched: 5. CDR3 protein: CAISEGTSVAEQFF. The CDR3 region has the DNA TGTGCCATCAGTGAAGGGACTAGCGTTGCTGAGCAGTTCTTC.

This clone was found once. V is TRBV6-1 and J is TRBJ2-1, with 11 bases identical to TRBD2. This CDR3 comprises 15 residues. CDR1 MNHNS and CDR2 SASEGT come from the germline V gene. The V and J ends lost 9 bases and 3 bases, in that order; junction bases with no gene match: 7. The CDR3 bases are TGTGCCAGTTTGCTTCTAGCGGGAGGCTACAATGAGCAGTTCTTC. Translating gives CASLLLAGGYNEQFF.

The J gene is TRBJ2-2, the V gene TRBV2; D perhaps matches TRBD2 (6 bases). The V end lost 9 bases, the J end lost 1 base, and 9 bases lay between the germline ends. The CDR3 consists of 13 residues. Germline lookup yields CDR1 SNHLY and CDR2 FYNNEI. CDR3 sequence (DNA): TGTGCCAGTAGGGAGGAGAACACCGGGGAGCTGTTTTTT. It encodes CASREENTGELFF.

This chain joins TRBV5-1 and TRBJ1-3; D not certain. Germline CDR1 SGHRS, CDR2 YFSETQ. The V gene lost 5 bases and the J gene lost 1 base, with 13 bases spanning the gap. The CDR3 spans 15 residues. CDR3 DNA: TGCGCCAGCAGATCTGGACCGACATCTGGAAACACCATATATTTT. It yields the protein CASRSGPTSGNTIYF.

The V gene is TRBV4-3, the J gene TRBJ2-2; 9 bases fit TRBD1. The CDR3 is 17 amino acids. The V segment lost 4 bases and the J segment 4 bases; nucleotides outside the gene matches: 10. CDR1 is LGHNA and CDR2 is YSLEER in the germline V gene. Here the CDR3 DNA reads TGCGCCAGCAGCCGAGTACGGGACAGGGCTTTCACCGGGGAGCTGTTTTTT. This encodes CASSRVRDRAFTGELFF.

CDR3 in amino acids: CASSAPGQPNTEAFF. Written as DNA, the CDR3 is TGTGCCAGTAGTGCCCCGGGACAACCGAACACTGAAGCTTTCTTT. The chain links TRBV19 to TRBJ1-1, with D maybe TRBD1 (6 bases). CDR3 length equals 15 residues. The V gene lost 5 bases and the J gene lost 1 base, with 14 bases spanning the gap. CDR1 LNHDA and CDR2 SQIVND come from the germline V gene (reference sequence).

On this clone itself: Germline and junction disagree at one end, which may indicate a read error. Other nucleotide sequences in the sample specify the same CDR3. The chain links TRBV6-5 to TRBJ2-7; D gene unclear. Germline V lookup: CDR1 MNHEY, CDR2 SVGAGI. This CDR3 is built from 12 residues. Here the CDR3 DNA reads TGTGCCAGCAGCTACTCACCCTACGAGCAGTACTTC. Residues: CASSYSPYEQYF.

The gene calls are TRBV28 and TRBJ2-5; D might be TRBD1 (5 bases). Matching the DNA end better, TRBJ2-7 makes the J call doubtful. CDR1 MDHEN and CDR2 SYDVKM come from the germline V gene. The CDR3 runs 14 residues. CDR3 sequence reads: CASSLTTAEYEQYF. For the CDR3, the DNA is TGTGCCAGCAGTTTGACGACAGCCGAATACGAGCAGTACTTC.

J is TRBJ2-7 and V is TRBV28; D call uncertain. The germline V and J ends were trimmed by 8 bases and 2 bases, with 4 bases remaining between them. Germline loops: CDR1 MDHEN, CDR2 SYDVKM. CDR3 length equals 10 residues. The CDR3 is CASGPYEQYF. The CDR3 nucleotides are TGTGCCAGCGGTCCCTACGAGCAGTACTTC. Variable domain in full (rest from reference TRBV28 and TRBJ2-7): DVKVTQSSRYLVKRTGEKVFLECVQDMDHENMFWYRQDPGLGLRLIYFSYDVKMKEKGDIPEGYSVSREKKERFSLILESASTNQTSMYLCASGPYEQYFGPGTRLTVT.

In regard to this clone: This may come from a read error, since a much larger clone is one base off. The missing conserved phenylalanine or tryptophan at the end of this CDR3 makes a read error likely. The chain links TRBV11-1 to TRBJ1-2, with D perhaps TRBD1 (6 bases). Looked up from germline, CDR1 is SGHAT and CDR2 is FQDESV (reference sequence). The CDR3 totals 12 residues. V gave up 5 bases and J gave up 4 bases, with 8 bases separating them. The CDR3 region is CASSQGGYGYTL. In nucleotides, the CDR3 is TGTGCCAGCAGCCAAGGGGGCTATGGCTACACCCTC.

To note about this clone: Different DNA sequences within this sample yield the same CDR3. The chain carries TRBV5-1 and TRBJ2-1, with D maybe TRBD1 (6 bases). In germline, CDR1 is SGHRS, CDR2 YFSETQ. This CDR3 spans 15 amino acids. V was pared by 0 bases and J by 5 bases, with 12 bases between. The CDR3 reads CASSLAPGVHNEQFF. The DNA for the CDR3 is TGCGCCAGCAGCTTGGCCCCAGGGGTACACAATGAGCAGTTCTTC.

There are many counts of this clone. V is TRBV2 and J is TRBJ2-3; D gene ambiguous. The CDR3 covers 14 residues. The germline CDR1 and CDR2 sequences are SNHLY and FYNNEI. Trimming took off 6 bases at V and 4 bases at J, with 14 bases between the two ends. The CDR3 nucleotides are TGTGCCAGCAGCGACGGTTCCACGGCAGATACGCAGTATTTT. Translation gives CASSDGSTADTQYF.

This clone was observed once. V usage is TRBV10-3 and J usage is TRBJ1-1; D ambiguous. From germline, CDR1 is ENHRY and CDR2 SYGVKD. Trimming pared 4 bases from V and 1 base from J, leaving 7 bases between. The CDR3 length is 13 residues. The CDR3: CAISVDGNTEAFF. In DNA form, the CDR3 reads TGTGCCATCAGTGTGGACGGGAACACTGAAGCTTTCTTT.

The rearrangement uses TRBV10-1 and TRBJ1-5, with 12 bases fitting TRBD1. Germline values: CDR1 WNHNN, CDR2 SYGVQD (reference sequence). The length of the CDR3 is 20 residues. Unmatched junction bases numbered 19, after V lost 8 bases and J lost 2 bases. CDR3 nucleotide sequence: TGCGCCAGCCGCGTTCAATGTCGGGACAGGGGGCCTCAGGGCAATCAGCCCCAGCATTTT. Translating it yields CASRVQCRDRGPQGNQPQHF.

V gene TRBV28 combines with J gene TRBJ2-7; 10 bases are a match to TRBD1. The CDR3 runs to 16 residues. The J segment lost 4 bases and the V segment lost 7 bases, leaving 13 bases of the junction unmatched. Per the germline V gene, CDR1 is MDHEN and CDR2 is SYDVKM. The DNA for the CDR3 is TGTGCCAGCACCCCACTTTGGGACAGGGGCAAATACGAGCAGTACTTC. This translates into CASTPLWDRGKYEQYF.

The genes are TRBV6-5 and TRBJ2-1, with 9 bases fitting TRBD2. Germline V CDR1 and CDR2: MNHEY, SVGAGI. The CDR3 loop spans 16 amino acids. J was trimmed by 6 bases and V by 2 bases; bases with no gene match: 8. The CDR3 region is CASSYVDSGSGNEQFF. CDR3 coding DNA: TGTGCCAGCAGTTACGTAGATAGCGGGAGCGGCAATGAGCAGTTCTTC.

The chain recombines TRBV15 with TRBJ2-1; 7 bases match TRBD2. V lost 1 base and J lost 8; bases outside the gene matches: 8. The CDR3 loop spans 15 amino acids. CDR1 is LNHNV, CDR2 YYDKDF, per germline (reference sequence). The CDR3: CATSRGGAGDYEQFF. CDR3 in DNA: TGTGCCACCAGCAGAGGAGGGGCGGGGGATTATGAGCAGTTCTTC.

The chain links TRBV28 to TRBJ1-4; TRBD1 might be the D (5 bases). The CDR3 is 14 amino acids. The V gene's germline CDR1 is MDHEN and CDR2 SYDVKM. V lost 4 bases, J lost 2 bases, and 8 bases lay in between. CDR3 sequence reads: CASSYGTTNEKLFF. The DNA for the CDR3 is TGTGCCAGCAGTTACGGGACTACTAATGAAAAACTGTTTTTT.

The chain combines TRBV28 with TRBJ1-1; TRBD1 is a possible D gene (6 bases). The V and J ends lost 0 bases and 3 bases respectively, with 11 bases between them. The CDR3 extends over 15 amino acids. The germline gives CDR1 MDHEN, CDR2 SYDVKM. The CDR3 protein is CASSLWGGPYTEAFF. The CDR3 DNA follows: TGTGCCAGCAGTTTATGGGGGGGGCCCTACACTGAAGCTTTCTTT.

The chain uses TRBV28 and TRBJ2-3, with D possibly TRBD2 on 6 matching bases. From germline, CDR1 is MDHEN and CDR2 SYDVKM. The CDR3 has 16 amino acids. V was clipped by 7 bases and J by 14 bases, with 31 bases between them. The CDR3 coding sequence is TGTGCCAGCATGTCGTCTGGGGGGTATCCTCAGAGTTTACGGTATTTT. Translated: CASMSSGGYPQSLRYF.

This chain connects TRBV6-1 to TRBJ2-5, with 10 bases aligning to TRBD1. The trim removed 10 bases at V and 2 bases at J, leaving 7 bases unmatched. The CDR3 has 14 amino acids. Germline CDR1 is MNHNS and CDR2 is SASEGT. The CDR3 nucleotides read TGTGCCATCCAAGGACAGGGGGTACAAGAGACCCAGTACTTC. Amino acid sequence: CAIQGQGVQETQYF.

The chain carries TRBV11-3 and TRBJ2-7; 8 nucleotides agree with TRBD2. The germline V gene has CDR1 SGHNT and CDR2 YENEEA. V shed 5 bases and J 2 bases; nucleotides not matched to a gene: 14. The CDR3 extends over 17 amino acids. CDR3 residues: CASSPPWTGGFPYEQYF. The CDR3 bases are TGTGCCAGCAGCCCCCCTTGGACGGGAGGGTTTCCCTACGAGCAGTACTTC.

CDR3 residues: CASSLGLAGGGEQFF. The DNA for the CDR3 is TGTGCCAGCAGCCTTGGACTAGCGGGAGGGGGTGAGCAGTTCTTC. This sequence joins TRBV7-2 and TRBJ2-1; 15 bases fit TRBD2. Germline assignment: CDR1 SGHTA and CDR2 FQGNSA. CDR3 length: 15 amino acids. V shed 5 bases and J 9 bases; nucleotides not matched to a gene: 5.

On this clone itself: A far larger clone lies a single base away; this is likely a read error. The chain uses TRBV4-2 and TRBJ2-5, with D perhaps given as TRBD1 or TRBD2 (5 bases each). The V and J ends lost 0 bases and 11 bases respectively, with 22 bases between them. CDR1 is LGHNA, CDR2 YNFKEQ, per germline. This CDR3 is 16 amino acids long. The DNA of the CDR3 is TGTGCCAGCAGCCAAGACGAGGGGCAGGGCGTCGACGGGCAGTACTTC. As protein: CASSQDEGQGVDGQYF.